This T cell receptor beta chain was identified during a study of control samples from healthy donors and cancer patients. The germline gives CDR1 SEHNR, CDR2 FQNEAQ (reference sequence). CDR3 length: 15 residues. After removal of 2 bases from V and 5 bases from J, the junction contained 6 bases not matched to a gene. The assay was immunoSEQ multiplex PCR, and TCRdb's table has in-frame clones only and misses some. The profile shows 6,000 or so clones, around 72% of them singletons. The material sequenced was formalin-fixed, paraffin-embedded tissue. V and J are TRBV7-9 and TRBJ2-7; 10 nucleotides match TRBD1. This clonotype originated in a male donor with melanoma. In nucleotides, the CDR3 is TGTGCCAGCAGCTTAAGCGGGACAGGGGAGCACGAGCAGTACTTC. Protein: CASSLSGTGEHEQYF.